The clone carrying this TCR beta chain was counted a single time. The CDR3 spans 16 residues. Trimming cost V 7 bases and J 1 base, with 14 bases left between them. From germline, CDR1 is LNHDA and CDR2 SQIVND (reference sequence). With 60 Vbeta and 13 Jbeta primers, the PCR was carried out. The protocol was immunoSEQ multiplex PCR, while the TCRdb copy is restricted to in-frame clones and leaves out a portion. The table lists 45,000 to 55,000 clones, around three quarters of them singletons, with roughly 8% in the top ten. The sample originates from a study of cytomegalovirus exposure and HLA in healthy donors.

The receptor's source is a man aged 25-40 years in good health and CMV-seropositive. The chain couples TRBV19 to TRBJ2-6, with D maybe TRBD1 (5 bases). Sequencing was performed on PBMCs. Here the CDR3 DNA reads TGTGCCAGTACGTCGCAGGGTAGGTCTGGGGCCAACGTCCTGACTTTC. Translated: CASTSQGRSGANVLTF.